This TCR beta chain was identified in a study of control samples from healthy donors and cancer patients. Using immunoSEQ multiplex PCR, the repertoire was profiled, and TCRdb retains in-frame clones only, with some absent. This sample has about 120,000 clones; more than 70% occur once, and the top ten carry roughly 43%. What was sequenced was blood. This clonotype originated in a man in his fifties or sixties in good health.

The CDR3 sequence is CASAPEYLNEQFF. CDR3 in DNA: TGTGCCAGTGCCCCCGAATACCTCAATGAGCAGTTCTTC. The V and J genes are TRBV6-5 and TRBJ2-1, with D hard to call. CDR1 is MNHEY, CDR2 SVGAGI, per germline. The CDR3 is 13 residues long. V lost 9 bases and J lost 6, with 15 bases in between.